The next 8 T cell receptor beta chains were all read from a single sample in a study of neurological immune-mediated disorders. Each CDR3 protein gets one entry after TCRdb re-called the 5' RACE reads with MiXCR. The sample gives 18,000 or so distinct CDR3 sequences, roughly 10% of which show up once; over 25% is in the top ten. The sample comprised CD8+ T cells from blood. The receptors come from a woman aged 45-65 years in good health.

This clonotype occurred many times. The chain uses TRBV20-1 and TRBJ2-1, with 8 bases matching TRBD2. CDR1 and CDR2 from the germline V gene are DFQATT and SNEGSKA (reference sequence). The V segment lost 1 base and the J segment 8 bases; nucleotides outside the gene matches: 4. The CDR3 totals 13 residues. The CDR3 DNA reads as TGCAGTGCTAGAGGGAGCGGGGGCTATGAGCAGTTCTTC. Translation gives CSARGSGGYEQFF.

This clonotype was recorded many times. The chain uses TRBV27 and TRBJ2-6, with D perhaps matching TRBD1 (6 bases). This CDR3 comprises 14 residues. Germline-derived CDR1 and CDR2 are MNHEY and SMNVEV (reference sequence). V lost 5 bases to trimming and J lost 9 bases, with 14 bases between them. The DNA of the CDR3 is TGTGCCAGCAGTAGCTACCGGGACAACAACGTCCTGACTTTC. Protein sequence: CASSSYRDNNVLTF.

This chain connects TRBV20-1 to TRBJ2-3; 7 nucleotides agree with TRBD2. The CDR3 consists of 14 residues. V lost 3 bases, J lost 0 bases, and 3 bases stayed unmatched. Germline V gives CDR1 DFQATT, CDR2 SNEGSKA (reference sequence). Here the CDR3 DNA reads TGCAGTGCTAGGGCGGGAGTTAGCACAGATACGCAGTATTTT. Its translation: CSARAGVSTDTQYF.

This clonotype was detected many times. The CDR3 DNA is TGTGCCAGCAGTTTAGCGCTGAGGGTTACTGAAGCTTTCTTT. It encodes CASSLALRVTEAFF. The chain combines TRBV12-3 or TRBV12-4 with TRBJ1-1; D is ambiguous. There are 14 residues in the CDR3. Trimming removed 0 bases at V and 5 bases at J, with 10 bases between.

There are many counts of this clonotype. V is TRBV10-3 and J is TRBJ2-1, with 7 positions matching TRBD2. This CDR3 contains 15 residues. The V and J ends lost 3 bases and 0 bases, in that order; junction bases with no gene match: 2. Germline V gene sequence: CDR1 ENHRY, CDR2 SYGVKD. In DNA, the CDR3 is TGTGCCATCAGTGACGGCGGGAGCTCCTACAATGAGCAGTTCTTC. Translating gives CAISDGGSSYNEQFF.

The chain recombines TRBV14 with TRBJ2-2, with D possibly matching TRBD1 (5 bases). The CDR3 length is 17 residues. Trimming stripped 0 bases from V and 0 bases from J, with 11 bases between. Germline-derived CDR1 and CDR2 are SGHDN and FVKESK. The CDR3 loop reads CASSQDPPGPNTGELFF. CDR3 in DNA: TGTGCCAGCAGCCAAGATCCTCCAGGGCCGAACACCGGGGAGCTGTTTTTT.

This clonotype was recorded many times. The CDR3 spells CASSHGTSGYNEQFF. DNA for the CDR3: TGCGCCAGCAGCCACGGGACTAGCGGTTACAATGAGCAGTTCTTC. The chain recombines TRBV4-3 with TRBJ2-1, with 11 bases fitting TRBD2. Trimming cost V 3 bases and J 4 bases; bases outside gene matches: 2. The CDR3 length is 15 residues. CDR1 LGHNA and CDR2 YSLEER come from the germline V gene.

This clonotype has ten or more counts. The rearrangement uses TRBV28 and TRBJ1-2, with a tentative D call TRBD1 (5 bases). There are 13 residues in the CDR3. V lost 7 bases and J 7 bases, leaving 16 bases between the germline ends. Germline lookup yields CDR1 MDHEN and CDR2 SYDVKM. The CDR3 spells CASNWGEVGGYTF. DNA for the CDR3: TGTGCCAGCAACTGGGGGGAAGTCGGTGGCTACACCTTC.